The 22 T cell receptor beta chains below all came from one sample that was sequenced in a study of beta chain features in type 1 diabetes. Since all of the isolated RNA was reverse transcribed, expressed TCRB transcripts were what got sequenced. This table comes from immunoSEQ multiplex PCR, and its TCRdb copy is limited to in-frame clones, with some not included. Among about 210,000 clones listed, 11% were seen once. The sample consisted of central memory CD4+ T cells from blood. The receptors originated from a man between 18 and 29 years old in good health.

This clone was observed a few times. The rearrangement uses TRBV16 and TRBJ2-7; D is ambiguous. Germline CDR1 and CDR2: KGHSY and FQNENV. Trimming shortened V by 1 base and J by 2 bases, and 12 bases separated the two germline ends. The CDR3 is made up of 15 amino acids. Written as DNA, the CDR3 is TGTGCCAGCAGCCAATATGCCGCCCGACCCTACGAGCAGTACTTC. Protein: CASSQYAARPYEQYF.

This clone showed up just once. V gene TRBV5-1 combines with J gene TRBJ2-3, with TRBD2 matching 7 bases. J gave up 0 bases and V 1 base, and 2 bases lay outside the gene matches. Germline CDR1 SGHRS, CDR2 YFSETQ. The CDR3 consists of 15 residues. The CDR3 loop reads CASSLSGVSTDTQYF. CDR3 nucleotide sequence: TGCGCCAGCAGCTTGAGCGGGGTTAGCACAGATACGCAGTATTTT. Supplemented by reference TRBV5-1 and TRBJ2-3, the full variable domain reads KAGVTQTPRYLIKTRGQQVTLSCSPISGHRSVSWYQQTPGQGLQFLFEYFSETQRNKGNFPGRFSGRQFSNSRSEMNVSTLELGDSALYLCASSLSGVSTDTQYFGPGTRLTVL.

The V gene is TRBV11-1, the J gene TRBJ2-1; tentative D call: TRBD2 (5 bases). This CDR3 comprises 15 residues. The V gene lost 5 bases and the J gene lost 7 bases, with 18 bases spanning the gap. The V gene's germline CDR1 is SGHAT and CDR2 FQDESV (reference sequence). CDR3 in amino acids: CASSRPLTLANEQFF. DNA of the CDR3: TGTGCCAGCAGCCGACCTCTCACCTTAGCGAATGAGCAGTTCTTC.

This clone was picked up a small number of times. The chain joins TRBV19 to TRBJ1-1; tentatively, D is TRBD1 (6 bases). The V gene lost 5 bases and the J gene lost 4 bases, with 14 bases spanning the gap. The CDR3 runs 14 residues. The germline V gene encodes CDR1 LNHDA and CDR2 SQIVND (reference sequence). In nucleotides, the CDR3 is TGTGCCAGTAGTGGGGGGGCATTGGGCACTGAAGCTTTCTTT. Translation: CASSGGALGTEAFF.

The V gene is TRBV9, the J gene TRBJ2-5; D is unclear. The CDR3 has 13 amino acids. Trimming cost V 3 bases and J 3 bases, with 9 bases left between them. The germline V gene has CDR1 SGDLS and CDR2 YYNGEE. As DNA, the CDR3 is TGTGCCAGCAGCGCTACACAAAAAGAGACCCAGTACTTC. Translating it yields CASSATQKETQYF. The full variable domain, in which reference TRBV9 and TRBJ2-5 provide the parts outside the CDR3, is DSGVTQTPKHLITATGQRVTLRCSPRSGDLSVYWYQQSLDQGLQFLIQYYNGEERAKGNILERFSAQQFPDLHSELNLSSLELGDSALYFCASSATQKETQYFGPGTRLLVL.

The table lists this clone with a few counts. The rearrangement joins TRBV19 to TRBJ2-1; 8 bases match TRBD2. Trimming at V came to 0 bases and at J to 4 bases, leaving 8 bases not matched to a gene. Looked up from germline, CDR1 is LNHDA and CDR2 is SQIVND (reference sequence). The CDR3 length is 17 residues. As DNA, the CDR3 is TGTGCCAGTAGTATAGAGGGTCCTAGCGGGCCGTACAATGAGCAGTTCTTC. Translating it yields CASSIEGPSGPYNEQFF.

The rearrangement links TRBV7-9 to TRBJ2-7; TRBD1 aligns across 9 bases. The CDR3 loop spans 15 amino acids. Germline CDR1 and CDR2: SEHNR and FQNEAQ (reference sequence). V was clipped by 1 base and J by 5 bases; unmatched bases: 6. The CDR3 DNA sequence: TGTGCCAGCAGCTTAGAGGGACAGGGAGGTAACGAGCAGTACTTC. Protein: CASSLEGQGGNEQYF. Full variable domain (remainder filled in from reference TRBV7-9 and TRBJ2-7): DTGVSQNPRHKITKRGQNVTFRCDPISEHNRLYWYRQTLGQGPEFLTYFQNEAQLEKSRLLSDRFSAERPKGSFSTLEIQRTEQGDSAMYLCASSLEGQGGNEQYFGPGTRLTVT.

The V and J genes are TRBV11-2 and TRBJ1-1; D is perhaps TRBD1 (6 bases). This CDR3 contains 16 residues. Trimming shortened V by 2 bases and J by 3 bases, and 16 bases separated the two germline ends. The V gene's germline CDR1 is SGHAT and CDR2 FQNNGV. Written as DNA, the CDR3 is TGTGCCAGCAGCTTAAGACAGGTCTTTGGGCACACTGAAGCTTTCTTT. Amino acid sequence: CASSLRQVFGHTEAFF. The entire variable domain, with the rest obtained from reference TRBV11-2 and TRBJ1-1, is as follows: EAGVAQSPRYKIIEKRQSVAFWCNPISGHATLYWYQQILGQGPKLLIQFQNNGVVDDSQLPKDRFSAERLKGVDSTLKIQPAKLEDSAVYLCASSLRQVFGHTEAFFGQGTRLTVV.

This clone was counted only a few times. Other nucleotide sequences from this sample produce the same CDR3. The rearrangement joins TRBV2 to TRBJ2-3; D is perhaps TRBD1 (5 bases). This CDR3 contains 12 residues. CDR1 is SNHLY and CDR2 is FYNNEI in the germline V gene. Between the trimmed V and J ends, which lost 6 bases and 4 bases, there was a span of 8 bases. The CDR3 sequence: CASRQGADTQYF. In nucleotides, the CDR3 is TGTGCCAGCAGGCAGGGCGCAGATACGCAGTATTTT.

In regard to this clone: Other nucleotide sequences in the sample specify the same CDR3. V is TRBV7-2 and J is TRBJ2-3, with 12 nucleotides matching TRBD2. The CDR3 runs 16 residues. Per germline, CDR1 SGHTA and CDR2 FQGNSA. Trimming at V came to 5 bases and at J to 1 base, leaving 4 bases not matched to a gene. In DNA, the CDR3 is TGTGCCAGCAGCCCCCGACTAGCGGGGGGCACAGATACGCAGTATTTT. Encoded protein: CASSPRLAGGTDTQYF.

Only a few counts were recorded for this clone. V and J are TRBV7-2 and TRBJ2-1, with 10 bases aligning to TRBD2. Germline CDR1 and CDR2: SGHTA and FQGNSA. This CDR3 has 16 amino acids. The V and J ends lost 6 bases and 4 bases, in that order; junction bases with no gene match: 9. Here the CDR3 DNA reads TGTGCCAGCAGGGCTCCGGGACTAGCGCCTTACAATGAGCAGTTCTTC. Residues: CASRAPGLAPYNEQFF.

This clone has more than one count but fewer than ten. At one of its ends the junction is not consistent with the germline gene, which may arise from a read error. J is TRBJ1-1 and V is TRBV9, with D possibly TRBD1 on 6 matching bases. The germline V gene has CDR1 SGDLS and CDR2 YYNGEE. The CDR3 covers 16 residues. CDR3 DNA: TGTTCCAGCAGCGTGAGGGGGTCTTCCCTGAACACTGAAGCTTTCTTT. Its protein product is CSSSVRGSSLNTEAFF. Full variable domain (outside the CDR3, taken from reference TRBV9 and TRBJ1-1): DSGVTQTPKHLITATGQRVTLRCSPRSGDLSVYWYQQSLDQGLQFLIQYYNGEERAKGNILERFSAQQFPDLHSELNLSSLELGDSALYFCSSSVRGSSLNTEAFFGQGTRLTVV.

Concerning this clone: This could be a read error, since a much larger clone is one nucleotide away. CDR3 DNA sequence: TGTGCCAGCAGTTTATTCGGACGCCGCATTGAGGAGACCCAGTACTTC. Translation: CASSLFGRRIEETQYF. The chain has TRBV28 and TRBJ2-5; D not certain. CDR3 length: 16 residues. V shed 1 base and J shed 5 bases, with 17 bases lying between them. Per germline, CDR1 MDHEN and CDR2 SYDVKM.

The CDR3 loop is CATSSWEGNTEAFF. The CDR3 bases are TGTGCCACCAGTTCGTGGGAAGGGAACACTGAAGCTTTCTTT. This chain joins TRBV15 and TRBJ1-1; D ambiguous. This CDR3 is 14 amino acids long. Germline CDR1 and CDR2: LNHNV and YYDKDF (reference sequence). V shed 6 bases and J shed 1 base, with 12 bases lying between them.

The chain is built from TRBV6-6 and TRBJ2-7; weak D call: TRBD1 (5 bases). V lost 2 bases and J 4 bases, leaving 12 bases between the germline ends. From germline, CDR1 is MNHNY and CDR2 SVGAGI (reference sequence). The CDR3 consists of 14 residues. The CDR3 sequence: CASSYLRQGYEQYF. The CDR3, as DNA: TGTGCCAGCAGTTACCTTCGGCAGGGTTACGAGCAGTACTTC.

There are many counts of this clone. The chain is built from TRBV18 and TRBJ1-1; TRBD1 agrees at 8 bases. The germline gives CDR1 KGHSH, CDR2 LQKENI. With 2 bases clipped from V and 7 bases from J, the junction kept 3 bases outside the gene matches. This CDR3 is built from 13 residues. The CDR3 is CASSPGTGNEAFF. The CDR3 bases are TGTGCCAGCTCACCAGGGACAGGAAATGAAGCTTTCTTT.

This clone is deemed medium-sized. Distinct nucleotide sequences in the sample also encode this CDR3. The chain is built from TRBV29-1 and TRBJ2-7; a possible D gene is TRBD1 (5 bases). The CDR3 loop spans 12 amino acids. Looked up from germline, CDR1 is SQVTM and CDR2 is ANQGSEA. V shed 4 bases and J shed 3 bases, with 10 bases lying between them. CDR3: CSVGDSLYEQYF. For the CDR3, the DNA is TGCAGCGTTGGAGACAGCCTCTACGAGCAGTACTTC.

The chain couples TRBV7-9 to TRBJ2-3; 10 bases align to TRBD2. Germline V lookup: CDR1 SEHNR, CDR2 FQNEAQ (reference sequence). CDR3 length equals 18 residues. J lost 6 bases, V lost 1 base, and 13 bases had no gene match. Here the CDR3 DNA reads TGTGCCAGCAGCTTAGAATTACGGTTACTAGCGGGGCCCGATACGCAGTATTTT. Translated: CASSLELRLLAGPDTQYF.

This clone came up a few times. This chain links TRBV6-5 with TRBJ2-1; D gene ambiguous. V shed 7 bases and J shed 0 bases, with 7 bases lying between them. Germline V gene sequence: CDR1 MNHEY, CDR2 SVGAGI. This CDR3 has 13 residues. The CDR3 here is CASKIFSYNEQFF. CDR3 bases: TGTGCCAGCAAAATCTTCTCCTACAATGAGCAGTTCTTC.

This clone showed up just a few times. The chain recombines TRBV5-1 with TRBJ2-7; 9 nucleotides align to TRBD1. The trim removed 5 bases at V and 4 bases at J, leaving 10 bases unmatched. Germline CDR1 is SGHRS and CDR2 is YFSETQ. The length of the CDR3 is 15 residues. The CDR3 reads CASSPPGQGEYEQYF. The CDR3 coding sequence is TGCGCCAGCAGTCCACCGGGACAGGGTGAATACGAGCAGTACTTC.

V usage is TRBV9 and J usage is TRBJ2-5; D ambiguous. Germline V gene lookup returns CDR1 SGDLS and CDR2 YYNGEE. V lost 0 bases to trimming and J lost 5 bases, with 8 bases between them. This CDR3 has 13 residues. This CDR3 is CASSVGGFETQYF. The CDR3 region has the DNA TGTGCCAGCAGCGTAGGGGGTTTTGAGACCCAGTACTTC.

This clone was seen a few times. The J gene is TRBJ2-1, the V gene TRBV19, with D tentatively TRBD2 (6 bases). Germline CDR1 LNHDA, CDR2 SQIVND (reference sequence). V dropped 4 bases and J dropped 2 bases, with 9 bases sitting between them. The CDR3 runs 14 residues. The CDR3 loop is CASSKEGAYNEQFF. The DNA of the CDR3 is TGTGCCAGTAGTAAGGAGGGAGCCTACAATGAGCAGTTCTTC. Looking up the rest from reference TRBV19 and TRBJ2-1 gives the full variable domain: DGGITQSPKYLFRKEGQNVTLSCEQNLNHDAMYWYRQDPGQGLRLIYYSQIVNDFQKGDIAEGYSVSREKKESFPLTVTSAQKNPTAFYLCASSKEGAYNEQFFGPGTRLTVL.